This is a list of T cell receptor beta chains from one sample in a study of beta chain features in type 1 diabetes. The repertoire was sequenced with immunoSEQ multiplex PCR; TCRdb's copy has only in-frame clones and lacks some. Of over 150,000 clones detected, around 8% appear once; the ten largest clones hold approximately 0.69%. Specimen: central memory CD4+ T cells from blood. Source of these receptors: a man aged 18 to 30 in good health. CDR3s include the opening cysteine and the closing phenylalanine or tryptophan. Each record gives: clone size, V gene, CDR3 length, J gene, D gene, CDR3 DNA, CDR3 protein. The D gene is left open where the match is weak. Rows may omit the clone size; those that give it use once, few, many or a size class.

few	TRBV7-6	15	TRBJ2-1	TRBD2	TGTGCCAGCAGCCGAGGACTAGGGGAAAACAATGAGCAGTTCTTC	CASSRGLGENNEQFF
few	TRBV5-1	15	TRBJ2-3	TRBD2	TGCGCCAGCAGCGGAGGACTAGCGGGAGTTGATACGCAGTATTTT	CASSGGLAGVDTQYF
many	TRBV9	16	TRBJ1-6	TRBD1	TGTGCCAGCAGCGCGGGACAGGGAGTGGAGAATTCACCCCTCCACTTT	CASSAGQGVENSPLHF
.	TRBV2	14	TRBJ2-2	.	TGTGCCACCAAAAGTACCGAACGAGCCGGGGAGCTGTTTTTT	CATKSTERAGELFF
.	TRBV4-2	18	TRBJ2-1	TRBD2	TGTGCCAGCAGCCAAGAGGGAAGCGGGACTAGTCTCAACAATGAGCAGTTCTTC	CASSQEGSGTSLNNEQFF
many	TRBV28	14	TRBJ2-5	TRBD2	TGTGCCAGCAGCTCCGGGACTAGCGCGGAGACCCAGTACTTC	CASSSGTSAETQYF
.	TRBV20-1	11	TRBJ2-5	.	TGCAGTGCTAGAGCGCAACAGATCCAATACTTC	CSARAQQIQYF
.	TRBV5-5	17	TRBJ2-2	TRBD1	TGTGCCAGCAGCTTGGGAGACAGGGCTATTAACACCGGGGAGCTGTTTTTT	CASSLGDRAINTGELFF
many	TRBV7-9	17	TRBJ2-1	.	TGTGCCAGCAGCTTAGGTTCAGGTTTAGCGATAGGGAATGAGCAGTTCTTC	CASSLGSGLAIGNEQFF
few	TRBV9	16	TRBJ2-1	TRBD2	TGTGCCAGCAGCGCCCCACTAGCGGGGGGGCACAATGAGCAGTTCTTC	CASSAPLAGGHNEQFF
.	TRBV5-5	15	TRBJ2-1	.	TGTGCCAGCAGCTCTGTTGGCGGCATTTACAATGAGCAGTTCTTC	CASSSVGGIYNEQFF
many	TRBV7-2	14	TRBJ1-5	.	TGTGCCAGCAGCGCTGACAGGAGCAATCAGCCCCAGCATTTT	CASSADRSNQPQHF
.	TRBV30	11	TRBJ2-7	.	TGTGCCTGGAGCCACTCCTACGAGCAGTACTTC	CAWSHSYEQYF
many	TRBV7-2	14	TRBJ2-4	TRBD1	TGTGCCAGCAGTAGAGGGGGCTCCGAAAACATTCAGTACTTC	CASSRGGSENIQYF
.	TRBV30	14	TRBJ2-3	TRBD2	TGTGCCTGGAGCGCCGGGACTAGCGCAGATACGCAGTATTTT	CAWSAGTSADTQYF
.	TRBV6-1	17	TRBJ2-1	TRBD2	TGTGCCAGCAGTGGAAGCTTGAGACTAGCGGGATGGAATGAGCAGTTCTTC	CASSGSLRLAGWNEQFF
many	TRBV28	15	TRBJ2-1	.	TGTGCCAGCAGGCCGGAGGGTAAGTCCTACAATGAGCAGTTCTTC	CASRPEGKSYNEQFF
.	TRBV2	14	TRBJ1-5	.	TGTGCCAGCAGTGAAAGGTCCCGGGATCAGCCCCAGCATTTT	CASSERSRDQPQHF
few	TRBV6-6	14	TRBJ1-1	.	TGTGCCAGCAGTTGGACACAGCCGAACACTGAAGCTTTCTTT	CASSWTQPNTEAFF
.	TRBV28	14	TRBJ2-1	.	TGTGCCAGCACCCGCGCCATCCGTCAAAATGAGCAGTTCTTC	CASTRAIRQNEQFF
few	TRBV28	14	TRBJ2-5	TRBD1	TGTGCCAGCACCGATGACAGGGTCGTGAAGACCCAGTACTTC	CASTDDRVVKTQYF
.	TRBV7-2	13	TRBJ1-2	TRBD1	TGTGCCAGCAGCTTGGGACAGGGGTATGGCTACACCTTC	CASSLGQGYGYTF
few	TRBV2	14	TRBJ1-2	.	TGTGCCAGCAGTGAAACAGGTACTCTCTATGGCTACACCTTC	CASSETGTLYGYTF
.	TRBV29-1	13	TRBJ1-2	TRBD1	TGCAGCGTTGAAGGAGGGACAGGGGATGGCTACACCTTC	CSVEGGTGDGYTF
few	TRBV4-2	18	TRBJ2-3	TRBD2	TGTGCCAGCAGCCGAGACGTCGTAGCGGGAGCGGGCACAGATACGCAGTATTTT	CASSRDVVAGAGTDTQYF
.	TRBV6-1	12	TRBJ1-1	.	TGTGCCAGCATACAGAGGAACACTGAAGCTTTCTTT	CASIQRNTEAFF
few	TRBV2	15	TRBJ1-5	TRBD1	TGTGCCAGCAGCTTTGACAGGGTGAGCAATCAGCCCCAGCATTTT	CASSFDRVSNQPQHF
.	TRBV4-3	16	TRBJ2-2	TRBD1	TGCGCCAGCAGCTCCTACCGAGGGGGCAAAACCGGGGAGCTGTTTTTT	CASSSYRGGKTGELFF
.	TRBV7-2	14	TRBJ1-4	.	TGTGCCAGCAGCTTAGCCAGGGGCGGGGAAAAACTGTTTTTT	CASSLARGGEKLFF
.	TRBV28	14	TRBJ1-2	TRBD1	TGTGCCAGCACCAAGACCTGGACAGGGGTCGGCTACACCTTC	CASTKTWTGVGYTF
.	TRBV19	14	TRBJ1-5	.	TGTGCCAGTAGTATCCGGGGAGGCAATCAGCCCCAGCATTTT	CASSIRGGNQPQHF
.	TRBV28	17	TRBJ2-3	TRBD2	TGTGCCAGCAGCCGTGGGACTAGCGGAGGAGCCCCAGATACGCAGTATTTT	CASSRGTSGGAPDTQYF
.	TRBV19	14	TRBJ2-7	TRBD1	TGTGCCAGTAGTCCTCGGGACAGGGTCTACGAGCAGTACTTC	CASSPRDRVYEQYF
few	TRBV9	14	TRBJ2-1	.	TGTGCCAGTGAACAGGGCCGGACCTACAATGAGCAGTTCTTC	CASEQGRTYNEQFF
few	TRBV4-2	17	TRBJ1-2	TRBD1	TGTGCCAGCAGCCAAGATGCAAACCGGGACAGCCTCTATGGCTACACCTTC	CASSQDANRDSLYGYTF
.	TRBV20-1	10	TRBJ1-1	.	TGCAGTGTAAAGAACACTGAAGCTTTCTTT	CSVKNTEAFF
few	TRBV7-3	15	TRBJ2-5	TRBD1	TGTGCCAGCAGCTTGGGAACAGGGGAACAAGAGACCCAGTACTTC	CASSLGTGEQETQYF
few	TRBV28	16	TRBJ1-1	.	TGTGCCAGCAGTCCCCCAGGGAAATTACGGAACACTGAAGCTTTCTTT	CASSPPGKLRNTEAFF
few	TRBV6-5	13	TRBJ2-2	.	TGTGCCATCAGTGAGGACTCGACCGGGGAGCTGTTTTTT	CAISEDSTGELFF
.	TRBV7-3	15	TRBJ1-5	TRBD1	TGTGCCAGCAGCGCGGGACAGGGGGGCTCTCAGCCCCAGCATTTT	CASSAGQGGSQPQHF
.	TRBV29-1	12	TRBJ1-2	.	TGCAGCGTTGAGACAGAGAGATATGGCTACACCTTC	CSVETERYGYTF
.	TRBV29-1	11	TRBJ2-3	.	TGCAGCGTTGGTCCTAGAGATACGCAGTATTTT	CSVGPRDTQYF
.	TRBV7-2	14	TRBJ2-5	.	TGTGCCAGCAGCTTAGACATACAAAGAGAGACCCAGTACTTC	CASSLDIQRETQYF
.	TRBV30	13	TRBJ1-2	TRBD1	TGTGCCTGGAGCAATACAGGGGGTGACGGCTACACCTTC	CAWSNTGGDGYTF
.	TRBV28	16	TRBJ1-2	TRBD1	TGTGCCAGCAGTCCCCAGGGGGCAGGGGCGAACTATGGCTACACCTTC	CASSPQGAGANYGYTF
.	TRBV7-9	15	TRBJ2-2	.	TGTGCCAGCAGCTACGTGGGAGTAAGCACCGGGGAGCTGTTTTTT	CASSYVGVSTGELFF